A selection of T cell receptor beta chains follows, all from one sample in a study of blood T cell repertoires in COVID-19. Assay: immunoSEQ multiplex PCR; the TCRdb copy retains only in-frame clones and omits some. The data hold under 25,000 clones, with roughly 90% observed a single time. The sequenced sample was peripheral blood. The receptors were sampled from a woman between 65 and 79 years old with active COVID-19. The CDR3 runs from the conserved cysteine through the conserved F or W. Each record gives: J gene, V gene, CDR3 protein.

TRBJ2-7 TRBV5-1 CASSSGTGDYEQYF
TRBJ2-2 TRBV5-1 CASSPIGRSDTGELFF
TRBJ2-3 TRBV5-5 CASSLGTGGTDTQYF
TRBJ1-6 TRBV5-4 CASSLYREGSPLHF
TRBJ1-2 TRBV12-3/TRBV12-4 CASSFADNYGYTF
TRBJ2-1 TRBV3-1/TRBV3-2 CASSQDLQDSYNEQFF
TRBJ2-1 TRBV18 CASSISSGGANEQFF
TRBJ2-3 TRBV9 CASSVGLAGGSTDTQYF
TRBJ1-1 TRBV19 CASSMGPGMNTEAFF
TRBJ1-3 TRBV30 CAWSADRGNGNTIYF
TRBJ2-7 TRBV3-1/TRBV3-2 CASSSTGGAYEQYF
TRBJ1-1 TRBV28 CAGGQGSNTEAFF
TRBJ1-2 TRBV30 CAWSKTYGYTF
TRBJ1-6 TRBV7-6 CASGGKSPYNSPLHF
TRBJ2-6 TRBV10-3 CAISESVGSSSGANVLTF
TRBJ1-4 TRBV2 CASRQGATNEKLFF
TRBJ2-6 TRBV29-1 CSVKQGSGANVLTF
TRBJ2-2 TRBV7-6 CASSLAVENTGELFF
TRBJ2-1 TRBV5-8 CASSTQWRGGSYNEQFF
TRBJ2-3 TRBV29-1 CSVEDHGGPSSDTQYF
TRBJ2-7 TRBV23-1 CASSQGGPYEQYF
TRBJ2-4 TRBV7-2 CASSLAHRENIQYF
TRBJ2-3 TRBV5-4 CATKGGATDTQYF
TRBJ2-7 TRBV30 CAWSTPGGQYF
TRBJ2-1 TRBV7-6 CASSRNSGGTYNEQFF
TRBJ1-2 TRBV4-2 CASSRDRVDYGYTF
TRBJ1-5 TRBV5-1 CASKEDPLRNQPQHF
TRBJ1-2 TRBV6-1 CASSEVPRDNYGYTF
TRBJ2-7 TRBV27 CASSSLDRGPYEQYF